This TCR beta chain appears in the sequencing data of a study of blood T cell repertoires in COVID-19. Study at large: The samples span acute and convalescent COVID-19 from the United States, Italy and Spain. T cells, B-cell-depleted T cells, or PBMCs supplied cDNA or gDNA.

Authors' methods: Amplified reference gene primers provided the basis for estimating nucleated cell counts. Clones were read by immunoSEQ multiplex PCR, and TCRdb kept only the in-frame ones, dropping some. That table furnishes V, J and clone size, whereas the DNA furnished D and trimming. The profile shows about 88,000 clones, 90% of them singletons. CDR3 length: 14 residues. CDR1 and CDR2 (germline): MNHEY, SVGAGI. Trimming took off 4 bases at V and 7 bases at J, with 13 bases between the two ends. This clone was found a few times. The receptor comes from a man aged 55 to 70 with acute or convalescent COVID-19. The specimen sequenced was peripheral blood. The chain couples TRBV6-5 to TRBJ1-4; maybe TRBD1 (6 bases). The CDR3 DNA reads TGTGCCAGCAGTTTACAGGGTCCCACTGAAAAACTGTTTTTT. Amino acid sequence: CASSLQGPTEKLFF.